The 13 T cell receptor beta chains below all came from one sample that was sequenced in a study of control samples from healthy donors and cancer patients. TCRdb keeps only in-frame clones here, not all; method: immunoSEQ multiplex PCR. The table lists approximately 150,000 clones, 75% to 90% of them singletons. The sequenced sample was blood. The source is a man between 25 and 39 years old in good health.

The chain joins TRBV25-1 to TRBJ1-3, with a possible D match to TRBD1 (6 bases). V was trimmed by 2 bases and J by 0 bases, leaving 8 bases between them. The CDR3 length is 15 residues. Per the germline V gene, CDR1 is MGHDK and CDR2 is SYGVNS. The CDR3 reads CASSEGGASGNTIYF. The CDR3 DNA reads as TGTGCCAGCAGTGAAGGGGGGGCCTCTGGAAACACCATATATTTT. The entire variable domain, with the rest obtained from reference TRBV25-1 and TRBJ1-3, is as follows: EADIYQTPRYLVIGTGKKITLECSQTMGHDKMYWYQQDPGMELHLIHYSYGVNSTEKGDLSSESTVSRIRTEHFPLTLESARPSHTSQYLCASSEGGASGNTIYFGEGSWLTVV.

V is TRBV5-5 and J is TRBJ2-4, with 12 bases identical to TRBD1. CDR3 length equals 16 residues. The V segment lost 3 bases and the J segment 9 bases; nucleotides outside the gene matches: 10. The V gene's germline CDR1 is SGHKS and CDR2 YYEKEE (reference sequence). This chain's CDR3 is CASSSGTGGYGGIQYF. The CDR3, as DNA: TGTGCCAGCAGCTCCGGGACAGGGGGCTATGGAGGCATTCAGTACTTC.

The rearrangement joins TRBV4-1 to TRBJ1-2; D gene unclear. V was pared by 3 bases and J by 2 bases, with 10 bases between. CDR3 length equals 14 residues. Germline CDR1 and CDR2: MGHRA and YSYEKL. CDR3 protein: CASSHLDGNYGYTF. CDR3 in DNA: TGCGCCAGCAGCCATCTCGACGGGAACTATGGCTACACCTTC.

This chain uses TRBV7-8 with TRBJ2-7; no definite D call. V lost 8 bases to trimming and J lost 0 bases, with 17 bases between them. This CDR3 region has 15 residues. Germline V gives CDR1 SGHVS, CDR2 FQNEAQ. CDR3 DNA: TGTGCCAGCGTCCACTCATTCCCTAGCTCCTACGAGCAGTACTTC. Translating gives CASVHSFPSSYEQYF.

V and J are TRBV6-6 and TRBJ2-7, with TRBD1 as a possible D gene (5 bases). With 0 bases removed from V and 5 bases from J, the gap between germline ends came to 14 bases. The CDR3 is made up of 15 amino acids. Germline CDR1 is MNHNY and CDR2 is SVGAGI (reference sequence). The DNA of the CDR3 is TGTGCCAGCAGTTACTCGCCTCCAGGGCTTAACGAGCAGTACTTC. Translating gives CASSYSPPGLNEQYF.

The chain combines TRBV7-3 with TRBJ1-1; a weak D match, TRBD1 (6 bases). The CDR3 totals 14 residues. V dropped 1 base and J dropped 7 bases, with 13 bases sitting between them. From germline, CDR1 is SGHTA and CDR2 FQGTGA. The CDR3 DNA reads as TGTGCCAGCAGCTTAAGACGCGCGACAGGTGAAGCTTTCTTT. This translates into CASSLRRATGEAFF.

The chain uses TRBV12-3 or TRBV12-4 and TRBJ1-2, with D unclear. This CDR3 region has 12 residues. With 5 bases removed from V and 1 base from J, the gap between germline ends came to 5 bases. The CDR3, as DNA: TGTGCCAGCAGTGTGAGTAACTATGGCTACACCTTC. Translating it yields CASSVSNYGYTF.

The chain joins TRBV7-9 to TRBJ1-6, with 12 bases aligning to TRBD1. CDR3 length: 15 residues. Germline-derived CDR1 and CDR2 are SEHNR and FQNEAQ (reference sequence). Unmatched junction bases numbered 6, after V lost 5 bases and J lost 10 bases. The CDR3 here is CASSPAGQGASPLHF. DNA for the CDR3: TGTGCCAGCAGCCCCGCGGGACAGGGGGCCTCACCCCTCCACTTT.

For this clone: A read error may produce the germline difference seen at one junction end. This chain uses TRBV25-1 with TRBJ2-7, with a weak D call TRBD1 (5 bases). Germline V lookup: CDR1 MGHDK, CDR2 SYGVNS. This CDR3 comprises 12 residues. CDR3 sequence (DNA): TGTGCAAGCAGTGGGGCCGGCTACGAGCAGTACTTC. Translation gives CASSGAGYEQYF.

In its sample, this clone was seen a few times. The gene calls are TRBV3-1 (or the pseudogene TRBV3-2) and TRBJ1-2; TRBD1 matches 7 bases. Germline V gene data show CDR1 as LGHDT and CDR2 as YNNKEL (reference sequence). The CDR3 sequence is 15 residues long. V lost 2 bases, J lost 4 bases, and 7 bases stayed unmatched. In DNA form, the CDR3 reads TGTGCCAGCAGCCAAAACAGGGGACGCGGCTATGGCTACACCTTC. This sequence encodes CASSQNRGRGYGYTF.

V and J are TRBV24-1 and TRBJ2-7; D possibly corresponds to TRBD2 (7 bases). V gave up 10 bases and J gave up 5 bases, with 20 bases separating them. The CDR3 sequence is 14 residues long. Germline assignment: CDR1 KGHDR and CDR2 SFDVKD. The CDR3 sequence: CATAGVGADHEQYF. CDR3 DNA sequence: TGTGCCACGGCGGGAGTGGGGGCGGACCACGAGCAGTACTTC.

The CDR3 here is CASSLGLGGGLNEQFF. DNA for the CDR3: TGTGCCAGCAGCTTAGGACTAGGCGGGGGGCTCAATGAGCAGTTCTTC. The rearrangement joins TRBV7-3 to TRBJ2-1, with 8 bases identical to TRBD2. This CDR3 comprises 16 residues. The V and J ends lost 2 bases and 6 bases, in that order; junction bases with no gene match: 9. CDR1 is SGHTA, CDR2 FQGTGA, per germline. Supplemented by reference TRBV7-3 and TRBJ2-1, the full variable domain reads GAGVSQTPSNKVTEKGKYVELRCDPISGHTALYWYRQSLGQGPEFLIYFQGTGAADDSGLPNDRFFAVRPEGSVSTLKIQRTERGDSAVYLCASSLGLGGGLNEQFFGPGTRLTVL.

The rearrangement uses TRBV18 and TRBJ1-6; TRBD1 is a possible D gene (5 bases). V was cut by 0 bases and J by 3 bases, with 12 bases left in between. The germline gives CDR1 KGHSH, CDR2 LQKENI. The CDR3 runs 17 residues. CDR3 in DNA: TGTGCCAGCTCACCACCCCCTGATAGGGGCTATAATTCACCCCTCCACTTT. It is translated as CASSPPPDRGYNSPLHF.